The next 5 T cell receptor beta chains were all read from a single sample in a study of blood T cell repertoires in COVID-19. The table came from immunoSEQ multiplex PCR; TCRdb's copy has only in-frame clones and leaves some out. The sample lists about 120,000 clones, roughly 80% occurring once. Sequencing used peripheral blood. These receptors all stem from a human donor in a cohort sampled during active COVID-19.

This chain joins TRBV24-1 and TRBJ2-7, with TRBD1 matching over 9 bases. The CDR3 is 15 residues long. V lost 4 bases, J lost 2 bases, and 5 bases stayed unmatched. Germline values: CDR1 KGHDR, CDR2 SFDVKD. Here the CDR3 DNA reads TGTGCCACCAGTGACCCCGGGACAGGGACCTACGAGCAGTACTTC. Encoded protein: CATSDPGTGTYEQYF.

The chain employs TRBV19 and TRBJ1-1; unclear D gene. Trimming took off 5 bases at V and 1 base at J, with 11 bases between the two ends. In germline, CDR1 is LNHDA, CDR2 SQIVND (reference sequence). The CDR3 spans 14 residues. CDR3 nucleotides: TGTGCCAGTAGTGCGGGGAGGTGGAACACTGAAGCTTTCTTT. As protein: CASSAGRWNTEAFF. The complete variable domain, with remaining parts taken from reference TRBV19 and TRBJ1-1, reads DGGITQSPKYLFRKEGQNVTLSCEQNLNHDAMYWYRQDPGQGLRLIYYSQIVNDFQKGDIAEGYSVSREKKESFPLTVTSAQKNPTAFYLCASSAGRWNTEAFFGQGTRLTVV.

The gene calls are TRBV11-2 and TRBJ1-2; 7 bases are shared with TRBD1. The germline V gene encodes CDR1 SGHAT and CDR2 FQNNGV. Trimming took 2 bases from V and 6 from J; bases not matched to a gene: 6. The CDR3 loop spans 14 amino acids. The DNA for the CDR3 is TGTGCCAGCAGCTTAACCGGGACAGTTCATGGCTACACCTTC. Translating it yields CASSLTGTVHGYTF.

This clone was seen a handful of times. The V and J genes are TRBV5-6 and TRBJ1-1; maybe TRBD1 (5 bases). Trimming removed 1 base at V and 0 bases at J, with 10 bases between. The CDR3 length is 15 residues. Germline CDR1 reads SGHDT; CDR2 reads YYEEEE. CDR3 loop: CASSLRAGLNTEAFF. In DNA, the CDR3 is TGTGCCAGCAGCTTGAGGGCAGGGCTGAACACTGAAGCTTTCTTT.

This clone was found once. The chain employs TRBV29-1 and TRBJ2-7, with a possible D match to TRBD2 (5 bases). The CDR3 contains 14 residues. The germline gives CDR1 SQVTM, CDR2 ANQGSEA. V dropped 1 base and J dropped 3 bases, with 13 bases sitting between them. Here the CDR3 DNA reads TGCAGCGTTGAAGGGGCAGGCCGGGGCTACGAGCAGTACTTC. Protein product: CSVEGAGRGYEQYF.